Below, 27 T cell receptor beta chains from the same sample are listed, as sequenced in a study of T cells in Graves' hyperthyroidism and ophthalmopathy. What was amplified from RNA transcripts were TCR beta CDR3 regions. HTBI primers were the set used in a first-round RT-PCR of the TCR CDR3. One entry per CDR3 protein results from TCRdb running MiXCR on the multiplex PCR reads. The sample gives about 480,000 distinct CDR3 sequences, 13% to 15% of which show up once; less than 20% is in the top ten. Sequenced sample: blood. All receptors come from a young woman with Graves' hyperthyroidism.

The rearrangement uses TRBV13 and TRBJ2-5, with D tentatively TRBD1 or TRBD2 (6 bases each). The CDR3 extends over 12 amino acids. Germline assignment: CDR1 PRHDT and CDR2 FYEKMQ (reference sequence). V was pared by 5 bases and J by 7 bases, with 11 bases between. CDR3 nucleotide sequence: TGTGCCAGCAGCCAAGGGGGAGGGACCCAGTACTTC. It is translated as CASSQGGGTQYF. Full variable domain (outside the CDR3, taken from reference TRBV13 and TRBJ2-5): AAGVIQSPRHLIKEKRETATLKCYPIPRHDTVYWYQQGPGQDPQFLISFYEKMQSDKGSIPDRFSAQQFSDYHSELNMSSLELGDSALYFCASSQGGGTQYFGPGTRLLVL.

This chain connects TRBV20-1 to TRBJ1-1; TRBD1 matches at 7 bases. This CDR3 has 14 amino acids. CDR1 is DFQATT, CDR2 SNEGSKA, per germline (reference sequence). Germline trimming cut 4 bases from V and 5 bases from J; bases unmatched to any gene: 10. The DNA for the CDR3 is TGCAGTGCTAAAGATGGAGGGGGCAAAACTGAAGCTTTCTTT. It is translated as CSAKDGGGKTEAFF.

This clonotype was observed at least ten times. The chain recombines TRBV4-1 with TRBJ2-7; TRBD1 agrees at 8 bases. Germline CDR1 is MGHRA and CDR2 is YSYEKL. CDR3 length: 13 residues. J was trimmed by 5 bases and V by 4 bases; bases with no gene match: 4. The CDR3 protein is CASSRQQGDEQYV. The CDR3 bases are TGCGCCAGCAGCCGACAACAGGGGGACGAGCAGTACGTC.

This clonotype came up many times. This rearrangement joins TRBV7-9 to TRBJ1-1, with 8 bases fitting TRBD1. The CDR3 has 13 residues. CDR1 and CDR2 (germline): SEHNR, FQNEAQ (reference sequence). Trimming cost V 5 bases and J 8 bases; bases outside gene matches: 7. CDR3 in DNA: TGTGCCAGCAGCCTGGACAGGGTAGGAGAAGCTTTCTTT. It encodes CASSLDRVGEAFF.

The table lists this clonotype with many counts. V and J are TRBV6-1 and TRBJ1-3; 7 bases align to TRBD1. The CDR3 consists of 17 residues. Germline loops: CDR1 MNHNS, CDR2 SASEGT. V gave up 0 bases and J gave up 2 bases; unmatched junction bases: 7. CDR3: CASSEALQGVAGNTIYF. Written as DNA, the CDR3 is TGTGCCAGCAGTGAAGCGCTTCAGGGGGTAGCTGGAAACACCATATATTTT.

In this sample, this clonotype turned up many times. The CDR3 DNA sequence: TGTGCCTGGGGGTGGAAGGGTCGGGAGACCCAGTACTTC. As protein: CAWGWKGRETQYF. The V gene is TRBV30, the J gene TRBJ2-5; D ambiguous. The CDR3 is 13 amino acids. Germline V CDR1 and CDR2: GTSNPN, SVGIG (reference sequence). Trimming took 5 bases from V and 5 from J, leaving 15 bases between them.

This clonotype occurred many times. CDR3 region: CASISTQNTEAFF. Here the CDR3 DNA reads TGTGCCAGCATATCTACCCAGAACACTGAAGCTTTCTTT. V usage is TRBV6-2 or TRBV6-3 and J usage is TRBJ1-1; D gene unclear. The V gene lost 7 bases and the J gene lost 1 base, with 10 bases spanning the gap. This CDR3 comprises 13 residues. The germline gives CDR1 MNHEY, CDR2 SVGEGT.

This clonotype was counted many times. The V gene is TRBV20-1, the J gene TRBJ1-3; a weak D match, TRBD1 (6 bases). V was pared by 6 bases and J by 4 bases, with 16 bases between. This CDR3 contains 14 residues. Germline V gene data show CDR1 as DFQATT and CDR2 as SNEGSKA (reference sequence). The CDR3 loop reads CSARATGWGNTIYF. The CDR3 nucleotides are TGCAGTGCGCGAGCGACAGGATGGGGAAACACCATATATTTT.

This clonotype was seen many times. The genes are TRBV5-1 and TRBJ2-1, with D hard to call. Trimming left V 6 bases short and J 0 bases short, with 13 bases between. Germline CDR1 and CDR2: SGHRS and YFSETQ. There are 15 residues in the CDR3. CDR3 in amino acids: CASNTATPSYNEQFF. CDR3 DNA sequence: TGCGCCAGCAATACGGCTACGCCCTCCTACAATGAGCAGTTCTTC.

The gene calls are TRBV11-3 and TRBJ2-7, with a weak D call TRBD1 (5 bases). Germline V lookup: CDR1 SGHNT, CDR2 YENEEA. This CDR3 is built from 14 residues. V was shortened by 1 base and J by 6 bases, with 13 bases between the two germline ends. CDR3 amino acids: CASSLATGTFEQYF. In DNA, the CDR3 is TGTGCCAGCAGCTTAGCTACAGGTACTTTCGAGCAGTACTTC. Full variable domain (remainder filled in from reference TRBV11-3 and TRBJ2-7): EAGVVQSPRYKIIEKKQPVAFWCNPISGHNTLYWYLQNLGQGPELLIRYENEEAVDDSQLPKDRFSAERLKGVDSTLKIQPAELGDSAVYLCASSLATGTFEQYFGPGTRLTVT.

In this sample, this clonotype turned up many times. CDR3 sequence: CASSTRQASYNEQFF. CDR3 DNA sequence: TGTGCCAGCAGCACACGACAGGCCTCCTACAATGAGCAGTTCTTC. The chain employs TRBV7-8 and TRBJ2-1; tentatively, D is TRBD1 (6 bases). Between the trimmed V and J ends, which lost 5 bases and 0 bases, there was a span of 11 bases. Per the germline V gene, CDR1 is SGHVS and CDR2 is FQNEAQ. This CDR3 is 15 amino acids long.

This clonotype was observed a few times. This chain connects TRBV27 to TRBJ2-7; 9 bases map to TRBD2. This CDR3 has 14 amino acids. Germline V lookup: CDR1 MNHEY, CDR2 SMNVEV (reference sequence). The trim removed 4 bases at V and 7 bases at J, leaving 8 bases unmatched. The CDR3 nucleotides read TGTGCCAGCAGTTATGTAGCGGGAGTGGGTGAGCAGTACGTC. It encodes CASSYVAGVGEQYV.

At least ten counts were recorded for this clonotype. The chain has TRBV12-3 or TRBV12-4 and TRBJ1-1; the D is unclear. The CDR3 runs 12 residues. V was cut by 5 bases and J by 4 bases, with 8 bases left in between. In DNA form, the CDR3 reads TGTGCCAGCAGTGTGATGGGCACTGAAGCTTTCTTT. This gives the protein CASSVMGTEAFF.

This chain connects TRBV5-1 to TRBJ2-3, with 10 bases fitting TRBD2. Germline assignment: CDR1 SGHRS and CDR2 YFSETQ. The CDR3 spans 17 residues. After removal of 0 bases from V and 3 bases from J, the junction contained 7 bases not matched to a gene. The CDR3 DNA reads as TGCGCCAGCAGCTTGGGGGTAGCGGGAGGCCTAACAGATACGCAGTATTTT. Translation gives CASSLGVAGGLTDTQYF.

This clonotype showed up just a few times. This rearrangement joins TRBV19 to TRBJ1-1; D is possibly TRBD1 (6 bases). This CDR3 comprises 16 residues. The germline V gene encodes CDR1 LNHDA and CDR2 SQIVND (reference sequence). Trimming stripped 5 bases from V and 3 bases from J, with 19 bases between. Written as DNA, the CDR3 is TGTGCCAGTAGTGCCCAGCATCAGGGGTGGGACACTGAAGCTTTCTTT. Residues: CASSAQHQGWDTEAFF.

Points on this clonotype: A junction end diverges from the germline sequence, so it may reflect a read error. The chain links TRBV7-7 to TRBJ2-1; 7 positions agree with TRBD1. Per the germline V gene, CDR1 is SSHAT and CDR2 is FNYEAQ (reference sequence). The CDR3 extends over 15 amino acids. Here the CDR3 DNA reads TGTGCTAGCAGCCCGCTGACAGGGACCAGGTATGAGCAGTTCTTC. It specifies CASSPLTGTRYEQFF.

This clonotype has just a few counts. The V call is TRBV5-1, the J call TRBJ1-1; D is perhaps TRBD1 (5 bases). V gave up 0 bases and J gave up 5 bases, with 17 bases separating them. The CDR3 has 16 residues. Germline loops: CDR1 SGHRS, CDR2 YFSETQ. The CDR3 nucleotides are TGCGCCAGCAGCTTGGCGGGGGTGGACGGAGGGACTGAAGCTTTCTTT. Amino acids: CASSLAGVDGGTEAFF.

The chain has TRBV27 and TRBJ2-3; D is possibly TRBD2 (7 bases). Between the trimmed V and J ends, which lost 4 bases and 2 bases, there was a span of 13 bases. The germline V gene has CDR1 MNHEY and CDR2 SMNVEV (reference sequence). The CDR3 is 15 amino acids. CDR3 sequence: CASSSYAGATDTQYF. Here the CDR3 DNA reads TGTGCCAGCAGTTCATACGCGGGGGCCACAGATACGCAGTATTTT.

The J gene is TRBJ1-5, the V gene TRBV27, with D perhaps matching TRBD1 (6 bases). V lost 4 bases, J lost 7 bases, and 20 bases lay in between. Germline V gene data show CDR1 as MNHEY and CDR2 as SMNVEV (reference sequence). This CDR3 is built from 16 residues. The CDR3 DNA follows: TGTGCCAGCAGTTCTGGGCAAGAGGGGGGTGGACAGCCCCAGCATTTT. Translating it yields CASSSGQEGGGQPQHF.

This clonotype was picked up many times. The rearrangement links TRBV3-1 to TRBJ2-5; 10 nucleotides line up with TRBD2. This CDR3 comprises 16 residues. V lost 2 bases, J lost 5 bases, and 8 bases stayed unmatched. Germline V gene lookup returns CDR1 LGHDT and CDR2 YNNKEL (reference sequence). CDR3 amino acids: CASSQSSGRATETQYF. CDR3 coding DNA: TGTGCCAGCAGCCAATCCAGCGGGAGGGCCACGGAGACCCAGTACTTC.

This clonotype was recorded many times. The chain joins TRBV7-9 to TRBJ2-1; 11 bases match TRBD2. The CDR3 sequence is 16 residues long. Germline V gene sequence: CDR1 SEHNR, CDR2 FQNEAQ (reference sequence). J was trimmed by 3 bases and V by 5 bases; bases with no gene match: 6. CDR3 in amino acids: CASSVLAGVVYNEQFF. The CDR3 bases are TGTGCCAGCAGCGTACTAGCGGGAGTGGTCTACAATGAGCAGTTCTTC.

This clonotype was observed a handful of times. The V call is TRBV7-9, the J call TRBJ2-5; D is perhaps TRBD2 (5 bases). The CDR3 is made up of 12 amino acids. Germline V gene data show CDR1 as SEHNR and CDR2 as FQNEAQ (reference sequence). Trimming pared 2 bases from V and 14 bases from J, leaving 15 bases between. In DNA form, the CDR3 reads TGTGCCAGCAGCTTAAGAGGGCAGTGGCCCTACTTC. It translates to CASSLRGQWPYF.

The chain uses TRBV10-3 and TRBJ2-1; D perhaps matches TRBD2 (6 bases). Germline V gene lookup returns CDR1 ENHRY and CDR2 SYGVKD. V was cut by 11 bases and J by 4 bases, with 18 bases left in between. The CDR3 extends over 14 amino acids. The CDR3 is CAPGGNYCYNEQFF. CDR3 nucleotide sequence: TGTGCCCCTGGGGGGAACTATTGTTACAATGAGCAGTTCTTC.

This clonotype came up a few times. The rearrangement uses TRBV7-2 and TRBJ2-1; D is tentatively TRBD1 or TRBD2 (5 bases each). V gave up 0 bases and J gave up 9 bases, with 9 bases separating them. The CDR3 has 13 residues. Germline CDR1 SGHTA, CDR2 FQGNSA. CDR3 in amino acids: CASSLARDGEQFF. In nucleotides, the CDR3 is TGTGCCAGCAGCTTAGCTAGGGACGGTGAGCAGTTCTTC.

This rearrangement joins TRBV7-8 to TRBJ1-1; possible D gene TRBD1, 5 bases. The CDR3 has 15 residues. V dropped 5 bases and J dropped 5 bases, with 18 bases sitting between them. CDR1 and CDR2 (germline): SGHVS, FQNEAQ. CDR3 nucleotide sequence: TGTGCCAGCAGCCCCGAGGGACTGGTGGGTACTGAAGCTTTCTTT. This translates into CASSPEGLVGTEAFF.

The J gene is TRBJ2-1, the V gene TRBV4-2; D is ambiguous. V gave up 4 bases and J gave up 7 bases, with 11 bases separating them. Germline V gene data show CDR1 as LGHNA and CDR2 as YNFKEQ. The CDR3 has 13 amino acids. CDR3 loop: CASSRLVVNEQFF. CDR3 nucleotide sequence: TGTGCCAGCAGCCGCCTAGTTGTGAATGAGCAGTTCTTC.

The chain recombines TRBV30 with TRBJ1-3, with a weak D call TRBD1 (5 bases). Germline V gene data show CDR1 as GTSNPN and CDR2 as SVGIG (reference sequence). V lost 2 bases, J lost 3 bases, and 17 bases lay in between. This CDR3 region has 16 residues. Here the CDR3 DNA reads TGTGCCTGGAGTTTCTCCACGAGGGGATATGGAAACACCATATATTTT. Encoded protein: CAWSFSTRGYGNTIYF.